This T cell receptor (beta chain) was identified in a study of blood T cell repertoires in COVID-19. Looking at the study overall: COVID-19 samples, acute and convalescent, were from the United States, Italy and Spain.

The V end lost 6 bases, the J end lost 3 bases, and 12 bases lay between the germline ends. From germline, CDR1 is LNHDA and CDR2 SQIVND (reference sequence). The CDR3 spans 14 residues. This table comes from immunoSEQ multiplex PCR, and its TCRdb copy is limited to in-frame clones, with some not included. The sample shows 150,000 to 200,000 clones, roughly 84% of them seen only once. The J gene is TRBJ2-1, the V gene TRBV19; D may be TRBD2 (6 bases). The material sequenced was peripheral blood. The sequence derives from a woman in her thirties or forties with COVID-19, enrolled during active disease. The CDR3 DNA reads as TGTGCCAGTAGCCCCTCCGGGGGCTACAATGAGCAGTTCTTC. Translating it yields CASSPSGGYNEQFF.